This TCR beta chain came from a study of blood T cell repertoires in COVID-19. Study information: In each case, the material was cDNA or gDNA derived from T cells, B-cell-depleted T cells, or PBMCs.

This CDR3 region has 13 residues. Looked up from germline, CDR1 is LNHDA and CDR2 is SQIVND (reference sequence). Trimming shortened V by 7 bases and J by 2 bases, and 12 bases separated the two germline ends. Per the authors' pipeline: Reference gene primer amplification gave estimated nucleated cell counts. Method: immunoSEQ multiplex PCR; TCRdb's copy keeps in-frame clones and lacks some. V and J calls and clone size follow that table, whereas D and trimming were derived from the DNA. Among roughly 230,000 clones listed, 85% to 90% were seen once. The sequenced sample was peripheral blood. The receptor comes from a woman in her sixties or seventies with COVID-19, enrolled during active disease. This chain links TRBV19 with TRBJ2-7; D may be TRBD1 (6 bases). The CDR3 bases are TGTGCCAGTAAGGAGACAGGAACCTACGAGCAGTACTTC. The encoded protein is CASKETGTYEQYF.